This T cell receptor beta chain was observed in a study of blood T cell repertoires in COVID-19. Libraries were prepared by immunoSEQ multiplex PCR; TCRdb keeps only in-frame clonotypes and omits some of them. The table records about 460,000 clones, about 85% of them present only once. J gave up 5 bases and V 4 bases, and 7 bases lay outside the gene matches. Germline values: CDR1 KGHDR, CDR2 SFDVKD. The CDR3 is made up of 15 amino acids. The sample comprised PBMCs or T cells enriched from blood (not recorded which). V usage is TRBV24-1 and J usage is TRBJ2-1, with TRBD1 matching 7 bases. The TCR sequence derives from a woman aged 55-70 years who had recovered from COVID-19. CDR3: CATSDPGQTNNEQFF. CDR3 DNA: TGTGCCACCAGTGACCCGGGACAGACGAACAATGAGCAGTTCTTC.